The clone carrying this T cell receptor (beta chain) came up a few times. Its target is unknown. The sample is drawn from a study of radiotherapy plus CTLA-4 blockade in lung cancer. Study information: An objective response was seen in about 18% of patients, and disease control in more than 25%. Study-wide results and limits: Some TCR clones had been derived from tumors. These clones expanded in peripheral blood after radiotherapy plus ipilimumab.

Germline CDR1 SGHTA, CDR2 FQGNSA. The CDR3 is 14 amino acids. Trimming left V 4 bases short and J 0 bases short, with 9 bases between. Libraries were prepared by immunoSEQ multiplex PCR; TCRdb keeps only in-frame clonotypes and omits some of them. The sample has tens of thousands of clones; about 77% are singletons. This TCR derives from a human donor with non-small cell lung cancer whose response to radiotherapy plus ipilimumab could not be evaluated. The gene calls are TRBV7-2 and TRBJ2-5; D may be TRBD2 (5 bases). The material sequenced was peripheral blood, taken from a patient treated with radiotherapy plus ipilimumab. The chain's CDR3 is CASSSGLDQETQYF. CDR3 DNA sequence: TGTGCCAGCAGCTCCGGACTCGACCAAGAGACCCAGTACTTC.